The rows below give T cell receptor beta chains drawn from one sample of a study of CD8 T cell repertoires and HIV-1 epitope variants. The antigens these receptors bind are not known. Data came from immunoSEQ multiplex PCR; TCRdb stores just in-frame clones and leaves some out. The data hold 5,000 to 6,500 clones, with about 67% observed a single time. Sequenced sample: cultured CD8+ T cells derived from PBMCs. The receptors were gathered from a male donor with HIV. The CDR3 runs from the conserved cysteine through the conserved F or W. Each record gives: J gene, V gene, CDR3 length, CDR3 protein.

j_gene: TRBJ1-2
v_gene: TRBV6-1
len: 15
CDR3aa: CASSEAATGNYGYTF

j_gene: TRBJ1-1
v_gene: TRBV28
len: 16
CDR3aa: CASSFGGPTINTEAFF

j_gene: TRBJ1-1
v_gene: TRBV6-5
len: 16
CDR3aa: CASSYGVVGVNTEAFF

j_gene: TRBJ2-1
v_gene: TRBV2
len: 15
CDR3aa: CASSPYPKSYNEQFF

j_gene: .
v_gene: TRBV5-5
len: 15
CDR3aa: CASSPDTGGFNEQYF

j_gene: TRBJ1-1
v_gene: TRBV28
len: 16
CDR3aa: CASRTLYGRLNTEAFF

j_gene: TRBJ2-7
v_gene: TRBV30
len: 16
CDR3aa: CAWSVGRAGVSYEQYF

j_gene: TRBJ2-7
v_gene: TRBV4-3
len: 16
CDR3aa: CASSQEAGTSNYEQYF

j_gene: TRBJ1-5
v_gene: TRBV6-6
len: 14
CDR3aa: CASSYRGLNQPQHF

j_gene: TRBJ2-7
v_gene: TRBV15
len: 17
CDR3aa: CATSRATLAGDSYEQYF

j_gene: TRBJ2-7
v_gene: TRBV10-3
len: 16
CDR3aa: CAISEVFLTGIYEQYF

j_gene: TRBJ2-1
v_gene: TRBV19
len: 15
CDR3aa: CASSIGTGRSNEQFF

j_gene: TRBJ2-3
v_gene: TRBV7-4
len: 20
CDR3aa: CASSLFGSGVADSHTDTQYF

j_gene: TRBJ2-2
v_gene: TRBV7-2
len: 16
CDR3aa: CASSLASDPDTGELFF

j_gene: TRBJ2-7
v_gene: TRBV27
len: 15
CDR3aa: CASSLSASGGYEQYF

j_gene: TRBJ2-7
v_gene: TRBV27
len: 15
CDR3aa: CASSYLREGPYEQYF

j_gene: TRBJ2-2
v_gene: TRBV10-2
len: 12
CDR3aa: CATDRGTGELFF

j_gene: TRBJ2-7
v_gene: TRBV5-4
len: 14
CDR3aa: CASSLEPDSYEQYF

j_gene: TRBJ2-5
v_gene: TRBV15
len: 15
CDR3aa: CATSRDRLAGETQYF

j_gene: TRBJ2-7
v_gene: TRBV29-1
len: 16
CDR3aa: CSETSRSGRAFYEQYF

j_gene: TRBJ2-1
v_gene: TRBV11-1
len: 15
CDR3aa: CASSLAGQSYNEQFF

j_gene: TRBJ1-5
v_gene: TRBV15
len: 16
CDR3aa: CATSPAASLSDQPQHF

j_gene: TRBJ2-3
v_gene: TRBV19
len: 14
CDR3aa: CASGGLAGVDTQYF

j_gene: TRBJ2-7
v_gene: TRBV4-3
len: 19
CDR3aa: CASSQEPGAGALSSYEQYF

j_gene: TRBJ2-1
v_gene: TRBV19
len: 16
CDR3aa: CASSAAWGGRYNEQFF

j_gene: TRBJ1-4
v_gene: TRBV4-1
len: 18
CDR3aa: CASSQERKLSTNSEKLFF

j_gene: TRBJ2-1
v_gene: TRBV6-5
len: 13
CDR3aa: CASSYGRYNEQFF